This T cell receptor beta chain was observed in a study of CD8+ T cells in alopecia areata. Study results and caveats: It was observed that many expanded lesional clones persisted in scalp and blood during tofacitinib.

Treatment: oral pan-JAK inhibitor, 5-10 mg twice daily. CDR1 and CDR2 (germline): LGHNA, YSLEER. V gave up 0 bases and J gave up 7 bases, with 10 bases separating them. This CDR3 region has 14 residues. Sequencing used cDNA as its template, made by extracting RNA and reverse transcribing it. TCRdb's table, derived via immunoSEQ multiplex PCR, lists solely in-frame clones and lacks some. The sample consists of 190,000 or so clones, 55% to 75% of them appearing once. Note on this clone: What it recognizes is unknown.

This clonotype originated in a human donor with alopecia areata. The gene calls are TRBV4-3 and TRBJ1-5, with D uncertain. The sequencing used CD4+ T cells sorted from blood, collected at week 24, from a patient treated with tofacitinib. The CDR3 DNA follows: TGCGCCAGCAGCCAAGATAGTAGGCACCAGCCCCAGCATTTT. This gives the protein CASSQDSRHQPQHF.